This is a list of T cell receptor beta chains from one sample in a study of identical twins. TCRdb processed the 5' RACE reads anew with MiXCR; each CDR3 protein has one entry. The sample carries around 480,000 distinct CDR3 sequences, more than 13% recorded once. The data also belong to a second study, concerning yellow fever vaccine responses in identical twins.

The sequencing sample was made of CD4+ T cells sorted from blood. The origin of the receptors is a woman between 18 and 29 years old in good health. Both conserved end residues are part of each CDR3. A D gene is named only where the DNA matches it firmly. Size is stated for part of the rows, as once, few or many counts, or as a class when the clone is expanded.

v_gene: TRBV5-4
d_gene: TRBD1
len: 13
abundance: few
j_gene: TRBJ1-6
CDR3aa: CASSLPGGPPLHF
CDR3nt: TGTGCCAGCAGCTTGCCAGGGGGGCCACCCCTCCACTTT

v_gene: TRBV7-2
d_gene: NA
len: 16
abundance: NA
j_gene: TRBJ2-3
CDR3aa: CASSITGTASTDTQYF
CDR3nt: TGTGCCAGCAGCATAACCGGGACGGCTAGCACAGATACGCAGTATTTT

v_gene: TRBV19
d_gene: NA
len: 16
abundance: NA
j_gene: TRBJ2-2
CDR3aa: CASSWDGTRNTGELFF
CDR3nt: TGTGCCAGTAGTTGGGATGGCACTCGTAACACCGGGGAGCTGTTTTTT

v_gene: TRBV29-1
d_gene: NA
len: 14
abundance: few
j_gene: TRBJ2-5
CDR3aa: CSVDHAGVLETQYF
CDR3nt: TGCAGCGTTGATCATGCAGGGGTCTTAGAGACCCAGTACTTC

v_gene: TRBV29-1
d_gene: NA
len: 11
abundance: few
j_gene: TRBJ2-5
CDR3aa: CSGMAGETQYF
CDR3nt: TGCAGCGGGATGGCGGGTGAGACCCAGTACTTC

v_gene: TRBV6-1
d_gene: NA
len: 15
abundance: few
j_gene: TRBJ2-1
CDR3aa: CASSSRTRSLHEQFF
CDR3nt: TGTGCCAGCAGCTCCAGGACAAGATCGCTCCATGAGCAGTTCTTC

v_gene: TRBV5-1
d_gene: TRBD2
len: 16
abundance: NA
j_gene: TRBJ2-3
CDR3aa: CASSPGGLDYTDTQYF
CDR3nt: TGCGCCAGCAGCCCCGGGGGACTAGACTACACAGATACGCAGTATTTT

v_gene: TRBV5-6
d_gene: NA
len: 14
abundance: many
j_gene: TRBJ2-2
CDR3aa: CASSIGQRTGELFF
CDR3nt: TGTGCCAGCAGCATAGGACAGAGAACCGGGGAGCTGTTTTTT

v_gene: TRBV5-1
d_gene: NA
len: 15
abundance: many
j_gene: TRBJ2-3
CDR3aa: CASSLGPLGADTQYF
CDR3nt: TGCGCCAGCAGCCTTGGACCCCTAGGCGCAGATACGCAGTATTTT

v_gene: TRBV9
d_gene: NA
len: 18
abundance: NA
j_gene: TRBJ2-3
CDR3aa: CASSGPRVGALNVDTQYF
CDR3nt: TGTGCCAGCAGCGGACCGAGGGTGGGGGCCCTAAACGTAGATACGCAGTATTTT

v_gene: TRBV4-3
d_gene: NA
len: 16
abundance: few
j_gene: TRBJ2-1
CDR3aa: CASSQGGGYRVNEQFF
CDR3nt: TGCGCCAGCAGCCAAGGAGGGGGATACAGGGTCAATGAGCAGTTCTTC

v_gene: TRBV14
d_gene: NA
len: 13
abundance: few
j_gene: TRBJ2-1
CDR3aa: CASSQARGGGAVF
CDR3nt: TGTGCCAGCAGCCAAGCCCGGGGAGGGGGGGCGGTCTTC

v_gene: TRBV6-1
d_gene: TRBD1
len: 14
abundance: few
j_gene: TRBJ1-2
CDR3aa: CAIARTGEDYGYTF
CDR3nt: TGTGCCATCGCTAGGACAGGGGAGGACTATGGCTACACCTTC

v_gene: TRBV5-1
d_gene: TRBD2
len: 15
abundance: NA
j_gene: TRBJ2-3
CDR3aa: CASSPGLASVRAQYF
CDR3nt: TGCGCCAGCAGCCCGGGACTAGCCTCCGTGAGGGCGCAGTATTTT

v_gene: TRBV7-9
d_gene: NA
len: 14
abundance: NA
j_gene: TRBJ2-5
CDR3aa: CASSLSGLKETQYF
CDR3nt: TGTGCCAGCAGCCTGTCCGGACTAAAAGAGACCCAGTACTTC

v_gene: TRBV2
d_gene: NA
len: 15
abundance: few
j_gene: TRBJ2-7
CDR3aa: CASRRTTGSAYEQYF
CDR3nt: TGTGCCAGCAGGCGCACTACAGGGTCCGCATACGAGCAGTACTTC

v_gene: TRBV12-3/TRBV12-4
d_gene: TRBD2
len: 14
abundance: few
j_gene: TRBJ2-7
CDR3aa: CASTISGRFYEQYF
CDR3nt: TGTGCCAGCACGATTAGCGGGAGGTTCTACGAGCAGTACTTC

v_gene: TRBV7-9
d_gene: NA
len: 14
abundance: NA
j_gene: TRBJ2-7
CDR3aa: CASRLKQGPYEQYF
CDR3nt: TGTGCCAGCAGACTGAAACAGGGACCCTACGAGCAGTACTTC

v_gene: TRBV24-1
d_gene: NA
len: 15
abundance: few
j_gene: TRBJ1-5
CDR3aa: CATSAAGLNNQPQHF
CDR3nt: TGTGCCACCAGTGCAGCAGGGTTGAACAATCAGCCCCAGCATTTT

v_gene: TRBV10-1
d_gene: TRBD1
len: 15
abundance: few
j_gene: TRBJ2-2
CDR3aa: CASSSGGAGTGELFF
CDR3nt: TGCGCCAGCAGTTCAGGGGGCGCGGGGACCGGGGAGCTGTTTTTT

v_gene: TRBV29-1
d_gene: NA
len: 12
abundance: few
j_gene: TRBJ1-5
CDR3aa: CSVESENQPQHF
CDR3nt: TGCAGCGTTGAAAGTGAAAATCAGCCCCAGCATTTT

v_gene: TRBV29-1
d_gene: NA
len: 14
abundance: many
j_gene: TRBJ2-3
CDR3aa: CSVVGRGFTDTQYF
CDR3nt: TGCAGCGTTGTTGGCAGGGGATTCACAGATACGCAGTATTTT

v_gene: TRBV6-1
d_gene: NA
len: 16
abundance: few
j_gene: TRBJ2-3
CDR3aa: CASSHPTDTSTDTQYF
CDR3nt: TGTGCCAGCAGCCACCCTACGGACACTAGCACAGATACGCAGTATTTT

v_gene: TRBV5-1
d_gene: TRBD2
len: 16
abundance: NA
j_gene: TRBJ2-1
CDR3aa: CASSTLVGLGIYEQFF
CDR3nt: TGCGCCAGCAGCACCCTCGTGGGACTAGGTATCTATGAGCAGTTCTTC

v_gene: TRBV12-3/TRBV12-4
d_gene: TRBD2
len: 14
abundance: NA
j_gene: TRBJ2-7
CDR3aa: CASSYLAGVYEQYF
CDR3nt: TGTGCCAGCAGTTACTTAGCGGGGGTCTACGAGCAGTACTTC

v_gene: TRBV11-2
d_gene: NA
len: 13
abundance: NA
j_gene: TRBJ1-1
CDR3aa: CATRTETNTEAFF
CDR3nt: TGTGCCACCCGAACAGAAACGAACACTGAAGCTTTCTTT

v_gene: TRBV9
d_gene: NA
len: 14
abundance: few
j_gene: TRBJ1-5
CDR3aa: CASSVGGANQPQHF
CDR3nt: TGTGCCAGCAGCGTAGGGGGGGCGAATCAGCCCCAGCATTTT

v_gene: TRBV14
d_gene: NA
len: 12
abundance: few
j_gene: TRBJ1-2
CDR3aa: CASSPGGRGYTF
CDR3nt: TGTGCCAGCAGCCCTGGAGGGAGAGGCTACACCTTC

v_gene: TRBV12-3/TRBV12-4
d_gene: NA
len: 16
abundance: many
j_gene: TRBJ1-5
CDR3aa: CASRANRGNSNQPQHF
CDR3nt: TGTGCCAGCAGGGCTAATCGGGGGAATAGCAATCAGCCCCAGCATTTT

v_gene: TRBV6-1
d_gene: NA
len: 15
abundance: few
j_gene: TRBJ1-4
CDR3aa: CASTTPGTWNEKLFF
CDR3nt: TGTGCCAGCACCACCCCAGGGACATGGAATGAAAAACTGTTTTTT

v_gene: TRBV28
d_gene: TRBD1
len: 15
abundance: few
j_gene: TRBJ2-1
CDR3aa: CASSLDRADPNEQFF
CDR3nt: TGTGCCAGCAGTTTAGACAGGGCTGATCCCAATGAGCAGTTCTTC

v_gene: TRBV7-9
d_gene: NA
len: 15
abundance: many
j_gene: TRBJ2-3
CDR3aa: CASSLSRGRTDTQYF
CDR3nt: TGTGCCAGCAGCTTAAGCAGGGGCAGGACAGATACGCAGTATTTT

v_gene: TRBV7-2
d_gene: TRBD2
len: 13
abundance: few
j_gene: TRBJ2-3
CDR3aa: CASSWGTRNTQYF
CDR3nt: TGTGCCAGCAGCTGGGGGACTAGAAATACGCAGTATTTT

v_gene: TRBV7-2
d_gene: NA
len: 16
abundance: few
j_gene: TRBJ2-3
CDR3aa: CASSLTADPSTDTQYF
CDR3nt: TGTGCCAGCAGCCTAACCGCCGACCCGAGCACAGATACGCAGTATTTT

v_gene: TRBV11-2
d_gene: TRBD2
len: 20
abundance: few
j_gene: TRBJ2-1
CDR3aa: CASSLLSKTSGSPSPNEQFF
CDR3nt: TGTGCCAGCAGCCTACTTTCAAAGACTAGCGGGAGTCCCTCTCCCAATGAGCAGTTCTTC